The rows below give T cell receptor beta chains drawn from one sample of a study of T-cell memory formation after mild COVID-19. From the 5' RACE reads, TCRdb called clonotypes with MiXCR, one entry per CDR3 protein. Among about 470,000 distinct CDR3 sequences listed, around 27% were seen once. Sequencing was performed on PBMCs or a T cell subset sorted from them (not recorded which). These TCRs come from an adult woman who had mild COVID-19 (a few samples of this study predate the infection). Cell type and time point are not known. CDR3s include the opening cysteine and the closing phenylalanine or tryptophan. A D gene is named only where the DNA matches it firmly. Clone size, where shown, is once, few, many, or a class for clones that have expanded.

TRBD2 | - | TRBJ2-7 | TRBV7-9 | TGTGCCAGCAGCGTTGGGGTGCGGGAGCTTTCCGAGCAGTACTTC | CASSVGVRELSEQYF
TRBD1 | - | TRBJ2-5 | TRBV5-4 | TGTGCCAGCAGCCCATGGACAGGGGGTCGTGAGACCCAGTACTTC | CASSPWTGGRETQYF
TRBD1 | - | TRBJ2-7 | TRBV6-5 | TGTGCCAGCAGTCAAATCGCGACAGGGTCCCTCTCCTACGAGCAGTACTTC | CASSQIATGSLSYEQYF
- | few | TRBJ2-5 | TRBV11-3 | TGTGCCAGCAGCCTCCCCCCAGATACGGTTGAGACCCAGTACTTC | CASSLPPDTVETQYF
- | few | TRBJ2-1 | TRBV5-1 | TGCGCCAGCAGCTTGGCCCACAGGGACTACAATGAGCAGTTCTTC | CASSLAHRDYNEQFF
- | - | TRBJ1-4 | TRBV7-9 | TGTGCCAGCAGCGCCCGACAGAGCACTAATGAAAAACTGTTTTTT | CASSARQSTNEKLFF
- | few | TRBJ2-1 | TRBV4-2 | TGTGCCAGCAGCCCCGAGGCGGGGTCCTACAATGAGCAGTTCTTC | CASSPEAGSYNEQFF
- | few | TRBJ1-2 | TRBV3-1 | TGTGCCAGCAGCCAAGGTCCCCCCGACAGGCCACCTAACTATGGCTACACCTTC | CASSQGPPDRPPNYGYTF
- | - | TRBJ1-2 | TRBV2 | TGTGCCAGCAGTGAAGCGAGAGGGATTGGCTACACCTTC | CASSEARGIGYTF
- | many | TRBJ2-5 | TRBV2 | TGTGCCAGCAGTGAAGGGGAGACCCAGTACTTC | CASSEGETQYF
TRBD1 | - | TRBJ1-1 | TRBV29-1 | TGCAGCGCCCAGGACAGGGGCGTTGAGACTGAAGCTTTCTTT | CSAQDRGVETEAFF
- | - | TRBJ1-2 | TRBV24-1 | TGTGCCACCAGTTTGCCGGGAGGTGGCTACACCTTC | CATSLPGGGYTF
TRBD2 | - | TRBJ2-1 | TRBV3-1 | TGTGCCAGCAGCCAAGCGGGACTAAAAAGAGATGAGCAGTTCTTC | CASSQAGLKRDEQFF
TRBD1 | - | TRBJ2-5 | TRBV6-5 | TGTGCCAGCAGTCGGGACAGTCCCCGCGCTCAAGAGACCCAGTACTTC | CASSRDSPRAQETQYF
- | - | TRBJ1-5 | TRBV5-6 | TGTGCCAGCAGCCCGGGGTTCCAAAATCAGCCCCAGCATTTT | CASSPGFQNQPQHF
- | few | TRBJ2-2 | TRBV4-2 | TGTGCCAGCAGCCAACGAGGGGGAACGAACACCGGGGAGCTGTTTTTT | CASSQRGGTNTGELFF
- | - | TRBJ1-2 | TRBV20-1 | TGCAGTGCCCCGGAACCACAGGGAGGGTTCTATGGCTACACCTTC | CSAPEPQGGFYGYTF
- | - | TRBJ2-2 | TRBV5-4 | TGTGCCAGCAGCTTGCTACAGGGTGCCACCGGGGAGCTGTTTTTT | CASSLLQGATGELFF
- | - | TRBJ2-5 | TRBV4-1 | TGCGCCAGCAGCCAAGTGAAGAGGGGTTTTGAGACCCAGTACTTC | CASSQVKRGFETQYF
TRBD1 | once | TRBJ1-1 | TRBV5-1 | TGCGCCAGCAGCTTGGCGGAGGGAGTTGTACAGGGGGTCGCAGCTTTCTTT | CASSLAEGVVQGVAAFF
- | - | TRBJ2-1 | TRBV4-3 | TGCGCCAGCAGCCAAGGGGGTTTAAGTGAGCAGTTCTTC | CASSQGGLSEQFF
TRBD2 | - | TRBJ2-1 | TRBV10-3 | TGTGCCATCAGTGAGGGTAGCGGGGCCGTCTACAATGAGCAGTTCTTC | CAISEGSGAVYNEQFF
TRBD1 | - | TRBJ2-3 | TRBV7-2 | TGTGCCAGCAGACGTACCGGGACAGGGGGTACAGATACGCAGTATTTT | CASRRTGTGGTDTQYF
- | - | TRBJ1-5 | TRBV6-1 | TGTGCCAGCAGTGAAGGCCCAAGTTATCAGCCCCAGCATTTT | CASSEGPSYQPQHF
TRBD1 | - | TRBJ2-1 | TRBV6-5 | TGTGCCAGCAGCCCGGGGGCAGGGGGCACGAATGAGCAGTTCTTC | CASSPGAGGTNEQFF
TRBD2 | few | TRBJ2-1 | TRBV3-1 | TGTGCCAGCAGCCCATCCTTTTGGGGGACTAGCGGGAGGACCCCCCAGCAGTTCTTC | CASSPSFWGTSGRTPQQFF
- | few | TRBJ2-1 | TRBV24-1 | TGTGCCACCAGTGATTCGTTCGGGGGCTCCTACAATGAGCAGTTCTTC | CATSDSFGGSYNEQFF
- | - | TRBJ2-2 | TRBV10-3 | TGTGCCATCAGTGAGTCCACCTGGGGTAACCGCGGGGAGCTGTTTTTT | CAISESTWGNRGELFF
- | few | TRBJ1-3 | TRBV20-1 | TGCAGTGCTAGGTTGCCAGGGCGTCTCTCTGGAAACACCATATATTTT | CSARLPGRLSGNTIYF
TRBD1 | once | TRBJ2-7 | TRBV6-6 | TGTGCCAGCAGGGGGGGACAGGGACCCTACGAGCAGTACTTC | CASRGGQGPYEQYF
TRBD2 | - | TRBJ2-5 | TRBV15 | TGTGCCACCAGCCGCGCCCGAGCGGGGTCTGAAGAGACCCAGTACTTC | CATSRARAGSEETQYF
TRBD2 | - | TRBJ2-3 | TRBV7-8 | TGTGCCAGCAGCTTAGAAGGTAGCGGGGGTGCCTATACGCAGTATTTT | CASSLEGSGGAYTQYF
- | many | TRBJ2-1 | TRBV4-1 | TGCGCCAGCAGCCAAGAAAAGGGCAGAACCTACAATGAGCAGTTCTTC | CASSQEKGRTYNEQFF
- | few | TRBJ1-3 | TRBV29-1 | TGCAGCGTCACCGGGACAAGCTCTGGAAACACCATATATTTT | CSVTGTSSGNTIYF
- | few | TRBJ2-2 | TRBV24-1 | TGTGCCACCAAAGGAGACAGGATGAACACCGGGGAGCTGTTTTTT | CATKGDRMNTGELFF
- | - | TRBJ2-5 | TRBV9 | TGTGCCAGCAGCGTCAGTGGGGAGGCCCAAGAGACCCAGTACTTC | CASSVSGEAQETQYF
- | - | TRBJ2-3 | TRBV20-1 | TGCAGTGCTAGCGGCAGCACAGATACGCAGTATTTT | CSASGSTDTQYF
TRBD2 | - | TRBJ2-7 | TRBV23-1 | TGCGCCAGCAGTCAATCCCCCGAAACTAGCGGGAGTGAGGACGAGCAGTACTTC | CASSQSPETSGSEDEQYF
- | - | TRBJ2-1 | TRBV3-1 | TGTGCCAGCAGCCAAGGCTGGGGTAGCTCCTACAATGAGCAGTTCTTC | CASSQGWGSSYNEQFF
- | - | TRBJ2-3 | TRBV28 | TGTGCCAGCAACCCCACCGATACGCAGTATTTT | CASNPTDTQYF
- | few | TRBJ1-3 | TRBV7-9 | TGTGCCAGCAGCTTAGCCGGGACACCAGGAAACACCATATATTTT | CASSLAGTPGNTIYF
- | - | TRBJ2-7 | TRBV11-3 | TGTGCCAGCAGCTTAGCCGCCGGGACATCACCCTACGAGCAGTACTTC | CASSLAAGTSPYEQYF
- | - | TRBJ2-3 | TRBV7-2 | TGTGCCAGCAGCTTAGAAGGCAGGTTCCTTTCGGTCAGCACAGATACGCAGTATTTT | CASSLEGRFLSVSTDTQYF
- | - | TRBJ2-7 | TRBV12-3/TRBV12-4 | TGTGCCAGCAGTTTGGAGGGGTTGTCCTACGAGCAGTACTTC | CASSLEGLSYEQYF
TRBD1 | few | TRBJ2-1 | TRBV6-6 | TGTGCCAGCAGTTACTCGGGACAGGGGGAGCGAGAGCAGTTCTTC | CASSYSGQGEREQFF
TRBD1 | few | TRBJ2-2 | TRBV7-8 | TGTGCCAGCAGCCCGAGCTCCGGGACAGGGGGAGGGGAGCTGTTTTTT | CASSPSSGTGGGELFF
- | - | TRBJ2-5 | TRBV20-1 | TGCAGTGCCCCGACGTGGGGGGAGACCCAGTACTTC | CSAPTWGETQYF
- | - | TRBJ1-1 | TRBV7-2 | TGTGCCAGCAGCTTAGGGGCAGATCCCCGGGCTTTCTTT | CASSLGADPRAFF
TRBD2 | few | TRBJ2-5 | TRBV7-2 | TGTGCCAGCAGCTTAATAACTGCGGGAGGGACCCGGTCCCAGTACTTC | CASSLITAGGTRSQYF